These 20 T cell receptor beta chains came from one sample sequenced in a study of blood T cell repertoires in COVID-19. Only in-frame clones appear in the TCRdb table, and some are missing; sequencing was by immunoSEQ multiplex PCR. The sample carries almost 200,000 clones, 89% recorded once. The sequencing input was PBMCs or T cells enriched from blood (not recorded which). The receptors were sampled from a woman aged 18-29 years who had recovered from COVID-19.

The CDR3 reads CASSPRQGTGALHF. The CDR3 DNA is TGTGCCAGCAGCCCTAGACAGGGGACTGGGGCCCTCCACTTT. The chain employs TRBV7-9 and TRBJ1-6; 8 bases are a match to TRBD1. Germline V CDR1 and CDR2: SEHNR, FQNEAQ (reference sequence). CDR3 length: 14 residues. Germline trimming cut 5 bases from V and 14 bases from J; bases unmatched to any gene: 11.

This chain joins TRBV18 and TRBJ1-2; TRBD1 matches 9 bases. V dropped 6 bases and J dropped 2; count of bases not matched to a gene: 16. Germline V gene sequence: CDR1 KGHSH, CDR2 LQKENI. CDR3 length equals 18 residues. The CDR3 nucleotides are TGTGCCAGCTCGCCCAACTTTCTAGGACAGGGGTTGAACTATGGCTACACCTTC. The encoded protein is CASSPNFLGQGLNYGYTF.

The rearrangement uses TRBV14 and TRBJ1-1; perhaps TRBD1 as D (5 bases). The V gene's germline CDR1 is SGHDN and CDR2 FVKESK. The CDR3 spans 14 residues. Trimming removed 4 bases from V and 6 bases from J, with 15 bases in between. DNA for the CDR3: TGTGCCAGCAGCCCTCGGGAGGGGTCTCCTGAAGCTTTCTTT. Encoded protein: CASSPREGSPEAFF.

CDR3 region: CASSTRACSGNTIYF. The CDR3 DNA follows: TGTGCCAGCAGCACCCGCGCTTGCTCTGGAAACACCATATATTTT. The chain uses TRBV11-3 and TRBJ1-3; D gene unclear. The V end lost 5 bases, the J end lost 0 bases, and 11 bases lay between the germline ends. Per germline, CDR1 SGHNT and CDR2 YENEEA. This CDR3 has 15 amino acids.

The chain uses TRBV5-1 and TRBJ1-6; a possible D gene is TRBD1 (6 bases). Trimming left V 0 bases short and J 6 bases short, with 10 bases between. Per germline, CDR1 SGHRS and CDR2 YFSETQ. The CDR3 sequence is 15 residues long. CDR3 protein: CASSLARDTNSPLHF. The CDR3 DNA follows: TGCGCCAGCAGCTTGGCGAGGGACACTAATTCACCCCTCCACTTT.

The rearrangement links TRBV5-6 to TRBJ1-1; 8 bases are shared with TRBD1. The CDR3 totals 14 residues. V was clipped by 4 bases and J by 5 bases; unmatched bases: 7. Germline V gene data show CDR1 as SGHDT and CDR2 as YYEEEE. The CDR3 region is CASSGPGQVTEAFF. The CDR3 coding sequence is TGTGCCAGCAGCGGCCCGGGACAGGTGACTGAAGCTTTCTTT.

V gene TRBV5-1 combines with J gene TRBJ1-1; TRBD1 might be the D (6 bases). Looked up from germline, CDR1 is SGHRS and CDR2 is YFSETQ. This CDR3 has 15 amino acids. Trimming took off 4 bases at V and 5 bases at J, with 18 bases between the two ends. CDR3 bases: TGCGCCAGCAGCCCAGAAACAGGGTTTGGGACTGAAGCTTTCTTT. Encoded protein: CASSPETGFGTEAFF.

This clone was counted a few times. This CDR3 reads CASSYLAGGHEQYF. The CDR3 DNA reads as TGTGCCAGCAGTTACCTAGCGGGGGGGCACGAGCAGTACTTC. The chain links TRBV6-2 or TRBV6-3 to TRBJ2-7; 12 bases fit TRBD2. The length of the CDR3 is 14 residues. Losses at the gene ends were 2 bases for V and 5 bases for J; bases not matched to a gene: 1. CDR1 and CDR2 from the germline V gene are MNHEY and SVGEGT.

The rearrangement uses TRBV4-1 and TRBJ2-7, with 9 bases fitting TRBD1. This CDR3 is built from 14 residues. V lost 4 bases to trimming and J lost 2 bases; unmatched junction nucleotides: 3. Germline assignment: CDR1 MGHRA and CDR2 YSYEKL. The CDR3 loop is CASSLRQGAYEQYF. The CDR3 DNA reads TGCGCCAGCAGCCTAAGACAGGGGGCCTACGAGCAGTACTTC.

This sequence joins TRBV19 and TRBJ1-1; D is unresolved. The CDR3 totals 13 residues. The ends were cut back, 4 bases at V and 1 base at J, with 7 bases in the middle. CDR1 and CDR2 (germline): LNHDA, SQIVND (reference sequence). The CDR3 DNA reads as TGTGCCAGTAGTAGAGCAGGGAACACTGAAGCTTTCTTT. It codes for CASSRAGNTEAFF.

This clone has only one observation. The rearrangement uses TRBV11-2 and TRBJ1-3; 7 positions match TRBD1. V lost 7 bases and J lost 4; bases outside the gene matches: 10. The CDR3 extends over 15 amino acids. CDR1 SGHAT and CDR2 FQNNGV come from the germline V gene. CDR3 sequence: CASTEFRGTGNTIYF. The DNA of the CDR3 is TGTGCCAGCACCGAATTCAGGGGGACCGGAAACACCATATATTTT.

V usage is TRBV27 and J usage is TRBJ2-6; D uncertain. The CDR3 has 15 residues. Germline assignment: CDR1 MNHEY and CDR2 SMNVEV (reference sequence). Trimming removed 7 bases from V and 1 base from J, with 11 bases in between. As DNA, the CDR3 is TGTGCCAGCACCCAAAGCCTTTCTGGGGCCAACGTCCTGACTTTC. It encodes CASTQSLSGANVLTF.

This chain connects TRBV3-1 (or the pseudogene TRBV3-2) to TRBJ2-7; TRBD1 agrees at 9 bases. V was pared by 4 bases and J by 2 bases, with 6 bases of the junction left unmatched. The CDR3 consists of 15 residues. Germline lookup yields CDR1 LGHDT and CDR2 YNNKEL (reference sequence). The CDR3 DNA reads TGTGCCAGCAGCCCATCCGGGACAGGGCCCTACGAGCAGTACTTC. Amino acids: CASSPSGTGPYEQYF.

The J gene is TRBJ1-4, the V gene TRBV2; TRBD1 is a possible D gene (5 bases). The CDR3 runs to 15 residues. Looked up from germline, CDR1 is SNHLY and CDR2 is FYNNEI. Trimming removed 7 bases from V and 7 bases from J, with 19 bases in between. The CDR3 DNA sequence: TGTGCCAGCATCGCATTGGGGGGGGGAAGTGAAAAACTGTTTTTT. Its protein is CASIALGGGSEKLFF.

This clone was picked up a small number of times. Other nucleotide sequences from this sample produce the same CDR3. The V and J genes are TRBV30 and TRBJ1-2, with D maybe TRBD1 (6 bases). V was cut by 0 bases and J by 2 bases, with 10 bases left in between. Germline assignment: CDR1 GTSNPN and CDR2 SVGIG (reference sequence). The CDR3 runs to 14 residues. The CDR3 DNA is TGTGCCTGGAGTGTAAGTGGGGGCAACTATGGCTACACCTTC. It yields the protein CAWSVSGGNYGYTF. The whole variable domain, filled in from reference TRBV30 and TRBJ1-2, reads SQTIHQWPATLVQPVGSPLSLECTVEGTSNPNLYWYRQAAGRGLQLLFYSVGIGQISSEVPQNLSASRPQDRQFILSSKKLLLSDSGFYLCAWSVSGGNYGYTFGSGTRLTVV.

The rearrangement links TRBV4-1 to TRBJ2-1; 10 bases agree with TRBD1. Germline lookup yields CDR1 MGHRA and CDR2 YSYEKL. V lost 3 bases, J lost 7 bases, and 9 bases stayed unmatched. This CDR3 has 16 residues. The CDR3 nucleotides read TGCGCCAGCAGCCACGAAACGGACAGGGGGGATAATGAGCAGTTCTTC. This translates into CASSHETDRGDNEQFF.

The genes are TRBV2 and TRBJ2-3; 7 bases line up with TRBD2. Trimming cost V 8 bases and J 2 bases; bases outside gene matches: 10. This CDR3 is 15 amino acids long. CDR1 and CDR2 (germline): SNHLY, FYNNEI. The DNA of the CDR3 is TGTGCCAGCCAGGGAGGGGTCGGGGCCACAGATACGCAGTATTTT. Translated, it gives CASQGGVGATDTQYF.

The V call is TRBV19, the J call TRBJ1-5; D gene uncertain. Per the germline V gene, CDR1 is LNHDA and CDR2 is SQIVND (reference sequence). V lost 3 bases, J lost 1 base, and 7 bases lay in between. This CDR3 spans 14 amino acids. The CDR3 loop is CASSIPRSNQPQHF. CDR3 nucleotides: TGTGCCAGTAGTATTCCCAGGAGCAATCAGCCCCAGCATTTT.

The V gene is TRBV4-1, the J gene TRBJ1-1, with 11 bases identical to TRBD1. J gave up 5 bases and V 5 bases, and 7 bases lay outside the gene matches. Germline V lookup: CDR1 MGHRA, CDR2 YSYEKL. This CDR3 spans 15 amino acids. The CDR3 loop is CASSEGQGARTEAFF. The CDR3 coding sequence is TGCGCCAGCAGCGAAGGACAGGGGGCGCGGACTGAAGCTTTCTTT.

The V and J genes are TRBV4-2 and TRBJ1-5; possibly TRBD1 for D (6 bases). Trimming shortened V by 1 base and J by 4 bases, and 11 bases separated the two germline ends. The CDR3 spans 15 residues. CDR1 and CDR2 from the germline V gene are LGHNA and YNFKEQ. The CDR3 DNA is TGTGCCAGCAGCCAAGGAGGACAGACAAATCAGCCCCAGCATTTT. Its translation is CASSQGGQTNQPQHF.